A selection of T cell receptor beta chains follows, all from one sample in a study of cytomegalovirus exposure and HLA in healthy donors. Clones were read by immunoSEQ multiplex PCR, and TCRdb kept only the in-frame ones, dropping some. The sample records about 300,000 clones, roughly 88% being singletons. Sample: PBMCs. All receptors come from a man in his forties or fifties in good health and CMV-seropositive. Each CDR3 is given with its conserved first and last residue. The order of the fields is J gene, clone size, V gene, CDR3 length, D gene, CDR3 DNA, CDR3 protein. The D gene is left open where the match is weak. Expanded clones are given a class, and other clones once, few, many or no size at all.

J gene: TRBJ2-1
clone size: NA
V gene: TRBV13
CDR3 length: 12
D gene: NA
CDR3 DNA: TGTGCCAGCAGCCCCGGGAGTAATGAGCAGTTCTTC
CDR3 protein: CASSPGSNEQFF

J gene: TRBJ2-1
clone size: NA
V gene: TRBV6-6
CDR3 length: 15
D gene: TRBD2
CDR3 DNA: TGTGCCAGCAGTTACTTAGCGGGAGGGGGCAATGAGCAGTTCTTC
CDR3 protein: CASSYLAGGGNEQFF

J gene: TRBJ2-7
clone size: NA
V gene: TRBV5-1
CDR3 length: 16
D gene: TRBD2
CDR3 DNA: TGCGCCAGCAGCTTGGATAGGCTAGCGGGGACCTACGAGCAGTACTTC
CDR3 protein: CASSLDRLAGTYEQYF

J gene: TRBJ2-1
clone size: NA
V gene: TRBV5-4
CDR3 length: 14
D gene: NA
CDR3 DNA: TGTGCCAGCAGCTTGGGACTACTGGCCAATGAGCAGTTCTTC
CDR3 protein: CASSLGLLANEQFF

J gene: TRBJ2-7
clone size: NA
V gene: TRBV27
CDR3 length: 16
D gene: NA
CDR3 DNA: TGTGCCAGCAGTTTAGTAGGGGCTTGCAAGCTCTACGAGCAGTACTTC
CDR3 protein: CASSLVGACKLYEQYF

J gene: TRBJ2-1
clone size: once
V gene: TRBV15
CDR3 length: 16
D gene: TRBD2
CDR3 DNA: TGTGCCACCAGCAGAGGTCTAGCGGGAGGGAGGAGTGAGCAGTTCTTC
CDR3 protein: CATSRGLAGGRSEQFF

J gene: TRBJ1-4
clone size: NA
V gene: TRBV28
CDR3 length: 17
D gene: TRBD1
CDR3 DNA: TGTGCCAGCAGTTTAGGGACAGGGGGCGCGGGTAATGAAAAACTGTTTTTT
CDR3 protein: CASSLGTGGAGNEKLFF

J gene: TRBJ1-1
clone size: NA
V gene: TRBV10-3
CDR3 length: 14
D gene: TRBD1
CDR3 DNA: TGTGCCATCACCGCCTCAGGGGGGAACACTGAAGCTTTCTTT
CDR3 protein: CAITASGGNTEAFF

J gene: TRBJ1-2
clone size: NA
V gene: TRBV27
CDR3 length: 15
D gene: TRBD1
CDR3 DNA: TGTGCCAGCAGACTTATGACAGGGACAAACTATGGCTACACCTTC
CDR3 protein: CASRLMTGTNYGYTF

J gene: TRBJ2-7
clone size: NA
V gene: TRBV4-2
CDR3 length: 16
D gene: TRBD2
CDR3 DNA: TGTGCCAGCAGCCCAAGGACTAGCGGGAGTTCCTACGAGCAGTACTTC
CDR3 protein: CASSPRTSGSSYEQYF

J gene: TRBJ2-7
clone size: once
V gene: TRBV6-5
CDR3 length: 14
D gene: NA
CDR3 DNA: TGTGCCAGCAGTTCCGGGAACCGGGTCTACGAGCAGTACTTC
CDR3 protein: CASSSGNRVYEQYF

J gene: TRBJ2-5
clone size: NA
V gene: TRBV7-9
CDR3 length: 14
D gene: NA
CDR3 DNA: TGTTCCAGCAGCTCCCGAGGAGAACAAGAGACCCAGTACTTC
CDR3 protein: CSSSSRGEQETQYF

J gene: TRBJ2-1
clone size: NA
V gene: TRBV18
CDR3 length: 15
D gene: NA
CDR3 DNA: TGTGCCAGCTCACATGAATCCGGCCGAGCGAGTGAGCAGTTCTTC
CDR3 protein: CASSHESGRASEQFF

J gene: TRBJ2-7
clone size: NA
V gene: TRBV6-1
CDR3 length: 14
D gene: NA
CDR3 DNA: TGTGCCAGCAGGAACCCCCGGAGCTCCTACGAGCAGTACTTC
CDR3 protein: CASRNPRSSYEQYF

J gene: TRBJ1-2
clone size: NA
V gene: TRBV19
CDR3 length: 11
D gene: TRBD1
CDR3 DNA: TGTGCGCGGACAGGGAAGAAAAGCTACACCTTC
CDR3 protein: CARTGKKSYTF

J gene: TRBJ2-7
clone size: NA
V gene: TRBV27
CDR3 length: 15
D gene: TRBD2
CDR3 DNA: TGTGCCAGCAGGCCTTTAGCGGGAGCCGCCTACGAGCAGTACTTC
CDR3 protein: CASRPLAGAAYEQYF

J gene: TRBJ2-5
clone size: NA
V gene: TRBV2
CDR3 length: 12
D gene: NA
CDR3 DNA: TGTGCCAGCAGTGGACAAGAAGAGACCCAGTACTTC
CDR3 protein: CASSGQEETQYF

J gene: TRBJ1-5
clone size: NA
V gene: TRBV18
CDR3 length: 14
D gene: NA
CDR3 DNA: TGTGCCAGCTCACTACGGGGTAGCAATCAGCCCCAGCATTTT
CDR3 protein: CASSLRGSNQPQHF

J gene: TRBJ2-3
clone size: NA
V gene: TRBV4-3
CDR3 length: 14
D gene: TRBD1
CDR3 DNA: TGCGCCAGCAGCCTTGACAGGGGTACAGATACGCAGTATTTT
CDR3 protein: CASSLDRGTDTQYF

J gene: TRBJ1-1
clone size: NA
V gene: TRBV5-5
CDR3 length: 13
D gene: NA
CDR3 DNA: TGTGCCAGCAGCTTAGAGGGAAGGACTGAAGCTTTCTTT
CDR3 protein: CASSLEGRTEAFF